This T cell receptor beta chain came from a study of naive and memory T cell subsets (dated by TCRdb to about 2017). The study in broad terms: According to the figure summarizing the samples, there were some 10 blood donors, 7 tuberculin skin test biopsies and 3 saline control biopsies. PCR2 was typically performed as a SYBR Green qPCR that was stopped at a set threshold, although end-point PCR (roughly 6 cycles) could be used instead for low-input samples.

Turning to this clonotype: The specificity of this receptor is unknown. Base qualities are not at hand, and no much larger clone is one base apart.

The protocol used for the library was 5' RACE. The ligated cDNA was amplified in four rounds of PCR with nested alpha and beta constant region primers together with the SP2 primer. TCR RNA was reverse transcribed with SuperScript IV using alpha and beta constant region primers for the blood and skin samples. An oligonucleotide carrying the Illumina SP2 primer and a UMI was ligated to the 3' end of the cDNA by means of T4 RNA ligase 1. The 12-nucleotide UMI consisted of two random hexamers with an eight-base spacer between the hexamers to prevent hairpin formation. From the second PCR onward, TCR alpha and beta chain libraries were processed separately and dual indexed for multiplexing. After pooling, the indexed libraries were analyzed by capillary electrophoresis and sequenced on either an Illumina MiSeq or NextSeq. Libraries were spiked with PhiX DNA at about 4.5-7.5% so that base diversity was increased and cluster recognition was improved. Processing in the source paper ran as follows. Demultiplexor extracted UMIs from read 2, combined them with read 1 TCR sequence, and split reads by sample indices. Decombinator identified V and J genes and V-J junctions, assigning each TCR a five-part identifier including V and J deletions. UMIs were used by Collapsinator to correct sequencing errors and PCR amplification heterogeneity, so that a UMI-based abundance was obtained for each TCR. CDR3Translator turned identifiers into nucleotide sequence, translated the nucleotide sequence into amino acids, and pulled out CDR3 regions based on terminal motifs. Error-corrected counts of alpha and beta TCRs from blood and skin were compared after being normalized to the amount of input RNA. TCRdb reprocessed the public reads (quality trimming at Q25 with fastp, clone calling with MiXCR) and kept in-frame beta chains. Rows matching on CDR3 protein sequence are summarized as one entry with the most common DNA and genes. For this entry, the V and J calls and clone size follow TCRdb and not the study's own pipeline. This sample gives tens of thousands of distinct CDR3 sequences in total; approximately 7.2% of them show up just once. The top ten clonotypes cover 8% to 10% of the sample.

A robust, sensitive protocol for the amplification, sequencing and analysis of TCRs was described in the study, in which 3' ligation of a UMI-containing oligonucleotide to TCR cDNA was used. For whole blood analysis, under 3 ml of peripheral blood was collected from healthy adult volunteers into Tempus tubes, and RNA was extracted following the manufacturer's instructions. Total RNA was treated with RQ1 DNase, without cell sorting, prior to reverse transcription, with an input of about 1 to 1000 ng being targeted. Libraries were prepared from skin biopsies and whole blood so that pipeline robustness could be tested in samples in which T cells form a minority population. General findings and caveats noted by the study authors: The RNA-based method was acknowledged to be potentially sensitive to changes in TCR transcripts with T cell activation and differentiation.

This receptor was identified in a male donor in good health.

The nucleotides read TGCGCCAGCAGCTTCGGTTCGAGTGAAAAACTGTTTTTT. Its protein is CASSFGSSEKLFF. Here the chain combines TRBV5-1 and TRBJ1-4; no D gene can be assigned with confidence. V is reduced by 2 bases and J by 7 bases, leaving a spacing of 9 bases between them. Sequences SGHRS (CDR1) and YFSETQ (CDR2) are obtained from the germline V gene. The CDR3 holds 13 amino acids from the cysteine to the phenylalanine. The entry retains the CDR3 DNA only, 39 bases that are in frame from base 1.